These 24 T cell receptor beta chains originate from one sample sequenced in a study of T cells after yellow fever vaccination. TCRdb re-derived calls from the 5' RACE reads in MiXCR, one entry per CDR3 protein. Found here are 75,000 to 100,000 distinct CDR3 sequences, about 8.8% of them singletons; the top ten hold approximately 16%. The source material was CD8+ T cells not binding an NS4B(214-222) dextramer, sorted from PBMCs, sampled about 2 weeks after the first yellow fever vaccination. The origin of the receptors is a man younger than 35 who received the YFV17D yellow fever vaccine.

This clonotype has just a few counts. The V and J genes are TRBV29-1 and TRBJ2-5; 10 bases agree with TRBD2. The CDR3 runs to 15 residues. In germline, CDR1 is SQVTM, CDR2 ANQGSEA. Germline trimming cut 4 bases from V and 5 bases from J; bases unmatched to any gene: 10. CDR3 sequence reads: CSVAGVAGGRETQYF. In DNA form, the CDR3 reads TGCAGCGTTGCGGGAGTAGCGGGGGGTCGGGAGACCCAGTACTTC.

The V call is TRBV7-6, the J call TRBJ2-2; D is uncertain. Trimming removed 3 bases from V and 1 base from J, with 6 bases in between. The CDR3 has 14 residues. Germline CDR1 is SGHVS and CDR2 is FNYEAQ. Written as DNA, the CDR3 is TGTGCCAGCAGCTTCGAAGGGAACACCGGGGAGCTGTTTTTT. Encoded protein: CASSFEGNTGELFF.

The chain uses TRBV28 and TRBJ1-5; 8 positions match TRBD1. CDR3 length: 15 residues. Germline CDR1 is MDHEN and CDR2 is SYDVKM. V was pared by 5 bases and J by 2 bases, with 5 bases of the junction left unmatched. CDR3 coding DNA: TGTGCCAGCAGTGACAGGGGTTTTGGCAATCAGCCCCAGCATTTT. The encoded protein is CASSDRGFGNQPQHF.

This clonotype occurred a few times. The chain joins TRBV7-9 to TRBJ1-2; perhaps TRBD1 as D (6 bases). The CDR3 extends over 16 amino acids. Germline assignment: CDR1 SEHNR and CDR2 FQNEAQ (reference sequence). Trimming shortened V by 4 bases and J by 4 bases, and 19 bases separated the two germline ends. The CDR3 sequence: CASSSIVGQLIYGYTF. CDR3 sequence (DNA): TGTGCCAGCAGCTCGATTGTTGGACAGCTCATCTATGGCTACACCTTC.

This chain links TRBV28 with TRBJ1-1; D uncertain. V was cut by 7 bases and J by 1 base, with 13 bases left in between. CDR1 and CDR2 from the germline V gene are MDHEN and SYDVKM. The CDR3 extends over 14 amino acids. CDR3: CASTPMGWNTEAFF. The CDR3 DNA sequence: TGTGCCAGCACCCCGATGGGCTGGAACACTGAAGCTTTCTTT.

This rearrangement joins TRBV19 to TRBJ2-3, with no clear D. The germline V and J ends were trimmed by 6 bases and 7 bases, with 11 bases remaining between them. The CDR3 contains 12 residues. In germline, CDR1 is LNHDA, CDR2 SQIVND (reference sequence). DNA of the CDR3: TGTGCCAGTAGGGCTGGCTCAAATACGCAGTATTTT. This translates into CASRAGSNTQYF.

This clonotype was seen a few times. The CDR3, as DNA: TGCGCCAGCAGCCGGGGCCCCGCTCCAAACACCATATATTTT. Translating gives CASSRGPAPNTIYF. The rearrangement uses TRBV4-3 and TRBJ1-3; perhaps TRBD1 as D (5 bases). This CDR3 has 14 amino acids. V gave up 4 bases and J gave up 6 bases, with 13 bases separating them. Germline V gene sequence: CDR1 LGHNA, CDR2 YSLEER.

In its sample, this clonotype was seen a few times. The J gene is TRBJ2-2, the V gene TRBV4-1; 9 bases fit TRBD2. CDR1 MGHRA and CDR2 YSYEKL come from the germline V gene. The V gene end was trimmed by 0 bases and the J gene end by 4 bases; junction bases not matched to a gene: 9. The CDR3 is 18 amino acids. As DNA, the CDR3 is TGCGCCAGCAGCCAAGATCCTTGGCGGGGGGGCCGCACCGGGGAGCTGTTTTTT. It encodes CASSQDPWRGGRTGELFF.

V is TRBV11-2 and J is TRBJ1-1; D unresolved. The CDR3 is 16 amino acids. V lost 1 base and J 3 bases, leaving 15 bases between the germline ends. From germline, CDR1 is SGHAT and CDR2 FQNNGV. This chain's CDR3 is CASSLVLGSSDTEAFF. CDR3 DNA: TGTGCCAGCAGCTTAGTTCTGGGGTCCTCCGACACTGAAGCTTTCTTT.

This clonotype occurred many times. V gene TRBV5-1 combines with J gene TRBJ1-5, with D possibly TRBD1 on 6 matching bases. The CDR3 covers 17 residues. Trimming cost V 3 bases and J 0 bases, with 16 bases left between them. Germline CDR1 SGHRS, CDR2 YFSETQ. The CDR3 protein is CASSSNREPHSNQPQHF. Written as DNA, the CDR3 is TGCGCCAGCAGCTCCAACAGGGAACCGCATAGCAATCAGCCCCAGCATTTT.

The chain employs TRBV27 and TRBJ2-5; 7 nucleotides agree with TRBD2. CDR3 length: 15 residues. Trimming took 1 base from V and 5 from J; bases not matched to a gene: 7. Germline CDR1 reads MNHEY; CDR2 reads SMNVEV (reference sequence). The DNA of the CDR3 is TGTGCCAGCAGTTTATGGGCGGGGGACGAGGAGACCCAGTACTTC. It encodes CASSLWAGDEETQYF.

This clonotype was seen a handful of times. The chain has TRBV7-2 and TRBJ1-4; 7 nucleotides agree with TRBD1. CDR1 is SGHTA and CDR2 is FQGNSA in the germline V gene. J gave up 5 bases and V 5 bases, and 11 bases lay outside the gene matches. This CDR3 region has 16 residues. The CDR3 spells CASSHNYGTVNEKLFF. The CDR3 nucleotides are TGTGCCAGCAGCCATAATTACGGGACAGTGAATGAAAAACTGTTTTTT.

This clonotype was counted a few times. J is TRBJ2-1 and V is TRBV7-6; D not resolved. Germline CDR1 SGHVS, CDR2 FNYEAQ. The CDR3 loop spans 15 amino acids. With 5 bases removed from V and 0 bases from J, the gap between germline ends came to 11 bases. CDR3 nucleotides: TGTGCCAGCAGCCAAGGGCGAGACTCCTACAATGAGCAGTTCTTC. This codes for CASSQGRDSYNEQFF.

This clonotype showed up just a few times. The V gene is TRBV7-9, the J gene TRBJ2-7; TRBD1 matches at 9 bases. The germline V gene has CDR1 SEHNR and CDR2 FQNEAQ (reference sequence). V was pared by 5 bases and J by 4 bases, with 9 bases of the junction left unmatched. This CDR3 is 15 amino acids long. CDR3 nucleotide sequence: TGTGCCAGCAGCAGGACCGGGACAGGGAGGTACGAGCAGTACTTC. Its protein is CASSRTGTGRYEQYF.

The CDR3 here is CASSEFTFSGNTIYF. In nucleotides, the CDR3 is TGTGCCAGCAGTGAATTCACCTTCTCTGGAAACACCATATATTTT. V usage is TRBV2 and J usage is TRBJ1-3; D call uncertain. Per the germline V gene, CDR1 is SNHLY and CDR2 is FYNNEI. The length of the CDR3 is 15 residues. V was trimmed by 2 bases and J by 0 bases, leaving 8 bases between them.

This clonotype was recorded many times. The chain combines TRBV7-9 with TRBJ2-2; a weak D match, TRBD1 (5 bases). Germline CDR1 and CDR2: SEHNR and FQNEAQ (reference sequence). CDR3 length: 12 residues. V lost 5 bases to trimming and J lost 10 bases, with 11 bases between them. For the CDR3, the DNA is TGTGCCAGCAGCCCTACAGGAAAGGAGCTGTTTTTT. This sequence encodes CASSPTGKELFF.

This clonotype was recorded once. The CDR3 reads CASSLVGDSNQPQHF. DNA for the CDR3: TGTGCCAGCAGCTTGGTAGGGGATAGCAATCAGCCCCAGCATTTT. V is TRBV5-6 and J is TRBJ1-5; D is possibly TRBD1 (5 bases). Trimming stripped 0 bases from V and 0 bases from J, with 7 bases between. Looked up from germline, CDR1 is SGHDT and CDR2 is YYEEEE. The length of the CDR3 is 15 residues.

The rearrangement joins TRBV24-1 to TRBJ2-1; D is perhaps TRBD2 (5 bases). The germline CDR1 and CDR2 sequences are KGHDR and SFDVKD. CDR3 length: 18 residues. V lost 2 bases and J lost 0, with 16 bases in between. DNA of the CDR3: TGTGCCACCAGTGATTCCCTTTTGACTACCCGCTCCTACAATGAGCAGTTCTTC. Translation gives CATSDSLLTTRSYNEQFF.

The chain joins TRBV4-1 to TRBJ2-7, with 10 bases fitting TRBD2. Germline CDR1 reads MGHRA; CDR2 reads YSYEKL. This CDR3 is 14 amino acids long. The junction had 0 bases not matched to a gene; V was cut back by 1 base and J by 3 bases. The CDR3 DNA sequence: TGCGCCAGCAGCCAAGTAGCGGGGGGCTACGAGCAGTACTTC. It specifies CASSQVAGGYEQYF.

The V and J genes are TRBV27 and TRBJ1-5; D is undetermined. CDR3 length equals 14 residues. Germline CDR1 MNHEY, CDR2 SMNVEV (reference sequence). V was cut by 3 bases and J by 7 bases, with 13 bases left in between. The CDR3 DNA reads as TGTGCCAGCAGTTTCGTATCATCCGGACAGCCCCAGCATTTT. It encodes CASSFVSSGQPQHF.

This clonotype has more than one count but fewer than ten. V is TRBV29-1 and J is TRBJ1-2; TRBD1 agrees at 7 bases. Germline CDR1 SQVTM, CDR2 ANQGSEA. V gave up 6 bases and J gave up 5 bases; unmatched junction bases: 9. The CDR3 runs 13 residues. Written as DNA, the CDR3 is TGCAGCGTCCAAACAGGGGTGGGGTATGGCTACACCTTC. Translating gives CSVQTGVGYGYTF.

This clonotype appeared a few times. The chain couples TRBV12-3 or TRBV12-4 to TRBJ2-1; 7 bases are shared with TRBD2. This CDR3 has 15 residues. V lost 4 bases, J lost 10 bases, and 13 bases stayed unmatched. The CDR3 DNA is TGTGCCAGCAGTTCCCTGACGGAGCGGGGTGGGGAGCAGTTCTTC. Translating it yields CASSSLTERGGEQFF.

This clonotype appeared many times. The chain joins TRBV2 to TRBJ1-5; possibly TRBD1 for D (6 bases). This CDR3 contains 13 residues. Germline values: CDR1 SNHLY, CDR2 FYNNEI. Trimming removed 8 bases from V and 4 bases from J, with 12 bases in between. The CDR3 DNA sequence: TGTGCCAGCCAGCCACAGGGTAATCAGCCCCAGCATTTT. Its protein is CASQPQGNQPQHF.

This clonotype was detected only a few times. The chain's CDR3 is CASSPSPGSPAHEQYF. Written as DNA, the CDR3 is TGTGCCAGCAGCCCTTCCCCGGGATCCCCGGCGCACGAGCAGTACTTC. The chain links TRBV9 to TRBJ2-7; maybe TRBD2 (5 bases). CDR3 length: 16 residues. The V gene's germline CDR1 is SGDLS and CDR2 YYNGEE. V lost 4 bases to trimming and J lost 5 bases, with 22 bases between them.